Following are 32 T cell receptor beta chains from one sample sequenced in a study of post-analysis software for immune sequencing data. Overall study findings and caveats: Patients carried five TRBV segments more frequently than controls did, and TRBV5-6, TRBV5-1 and TRBV20-1 were among them.

Presence of unique molecular identifiers characterized the TCR beta cDNA libraries. MiXCR, run by TCRdb on the PCR reads, gives a single entry per CDR3 protein. The sample includes some 450,000 distinct CDR3 sequences, under 55% of them seen just once. Their target antigens are unknown. The sample was blood. These TCRs come from a girl aged 5-17 years with multiple sclerosis.

This clonotype has ten or more counts. The CDR3 nucleotides read TGTGCCAGCAGGCGGGAGGCAGATACGCAGTATTTT. This encodes CASRREADTQYF. The chain links TRBV28 to TRBJ2-3, with 8 bases that match TRBD2. The V gene's germline CDR1 is MDHEN and CDR2 SYDVKM. This CDR3 has 12 residues. Losses at the gene ends were 6 bases for V and 4 bases for J; bases not matched to a gene: 0.

The gene calls are TRBV14 and TRBJ1-2; D is uncertain. Trimming pared 0 bases from V and 4 bases from J, leaving 9 bases between. Germline assignment: CDR1 SGHDN and CDR2 FVKESK. The CDR3 has 14 amino acids. In DNA form, the CDR3 reads TGTGCCAGCAGCCAAGAACCCATTTGCTATGGCTACACCTTC. Translated: CASSQEPICYGYTF.

The chain couples TRBV7-2 to TRBJ2-7; the D is unclear. Per the germline V gene, CDR1 is SGHTA and CDR2 is FQGNSA. The V and J ends lost 2 bases and 2 bases respectively, with 13 bases between them. There are 15 residues in the CDR3. For the CDR3, the DNA is TGTGCCAGCAGCTTACGGGTCTCCGCGCCCTACGAGCAGTACTTC. Its protein product is CASSLRVSAPYEQYF.

CDR3 in DNA: TGTGCCAGTAGTATCGCGGGGGTCGCCTACGAGCAGTACTTC. Translated, it gives CASSIAGVAYEQYF. The rearrangement links TRBV19 to TRBJ2-7; TRBD2 agrees at 7 bases. Trimming removed 3 bases from V and 2 bases from J; junction bases left unmatched: 4. The CDR3 covers 14 residues. CDR1 and CDR2 from the germline V gene are LNHDA and SQIVND (reference sequence).

The chain links TRBV28 to TRBJ1-2; 8 bases map to TRBD1. CDR1 is MDHEN and CDR2 is SYDVKM in the germline V gene. Germline trimming cut 4 bases from V and 4 bases from J; bases unmatched to any gene: 14. This CDR3 comprises 17 residues. The CDR3 protein is CASSSVRTGSLGYGYTF. CDR3 DNA: TGTGCCAGCAGTTCCGTTAGGACAGGGTCCCTCGGCTATGGCTACACCTTC.

The chain couples TRBV5-1 to TRBJ2-7; 7 nucleotides line up with TRBD2. Germline CDR1 SGHRS, CDR2 YFSETQ. This CDR3 region has 14 residues. Trimming cost V 4 bases and J 2 bases; bases outside gene matches: 6. In DNA form, the CDR3 reads TGCGCCAGCAGCCTGCGGGGGTCGGCCTACGAGCAGTACTTC. Protein product: CASSLRGSAYEQYF.

This chain links TRBV4-1 with TRBJ1-2; 8 bases fit TRBD1. V lost 2 bases and J lost 7; bases outside the gene matches: 6. The CDR3 spans 14 residues. Germline lookup yields CDR1 MGHRA and CDR2 YSYEKL. This chain's CDR3 is CASSQSGQGVGYTF. The CDR3 DNA follows: TGCGCCAGCAGCCAATCTGGACAGGGTGTTGGCTACACCTTC.

The genes are TRBV28 and TRBJ2-1, with 8 bases lining up with TRBD1. The CDR3 consists of 16 residues. After removal of 6 bases from V and 4 bases from J, the junction contained 11 bases not matched to a gene. Germline loops: CDR1 MDHEN, CDR2 SYDVKM. CDR3 in amino acids: CASSARQGTVYNEQFF. In nucleotides, the CDR3 is TGTGCCAGCAGCGCTAGACAGGGGACCGTGTACAATGAGCAGTTCTTC.

V usage is TRBV14 and J usage is TRBJ2-7; TRBD2 might be the D (5 bases). The J call may be faulty, since TRBJ2-5 better matches the DNA end. This CDR3 spans 13 amino acids. The germline gives CDR1 SGHDN, CDR2 FVKESK. This CDR3 is CASSQEEEETQYF. CDR3 DNA sequence: TGTGCCAGCAGCCAAGAGGAGGAAGAGACCCAGTACTTC.

The V call is TRBV7-3, the J call TRBJ2-1, with 9 bases fitting TRBD1. CDR1 and CDR2 from the germline V gene are SGHTA and FQGTGA. V shed 5 bases and J 8 bases; nucleotides not matched to a gene: 13. The CDR3 contains 16 residues. CDR3: CASSLAGQGRGYEQFF. In nucleotides, the CDR3 is TGTGCCAGCAGCCTTGCGGGACAGGGTAGAGGCTATGAGCAGTTCTTC.

This clonotype was seen just once. The chain has TRBV5-1 and TRBJ1-2; D remains unclear. The CDR3 sequence is 12 residues long. Trimming cost V 4 bases and J 8 bases, with 12 bases left between them. Germline CDR1 and CDR2: SGHRS and YFSETQ. The CDR3 region has the DNA TGCGCCAGCAGCCCGGCCCGCAGGGGCTACACCTTC. Translation gives CASSPARRGYTF.

On this clonotype: Compared with germline, one end of the junction differs, possibly owing to a read error. The chain joins TRBV7-9 to TRBJ1-2, with TRBD1 matching 9 bases. The CDR3 runs to 15 residues. Germline V gene data show CDR1 as SEHNR and CDR2 as FQNEAQ (reference sequence). CDR3 DNA sequence: TGTGCCACCAGCTTAGCACAGGGGGCGCATCATGGCTACACCTTC. As protein: CATSLAQGAHHGYTF. The variable domain in full, with the rest retrieved from reference TRBV7-9 and TRBJ1-2, is DTGVSQNPRHKITKRGQNVTFRCDPISEHNRLYWYRQTLGQGPEFLTYFQNEAQLEKSRLLSDRFSAERPKGSFSTLEIQRTEQGDSAMYLCATSLAQGAHHGYTFGSGTRLTVV.

The chain uses TRBV3-1 and TRBJ2-7; D unresolved. Germline V gene data show CDR1 as LGHDT and CDR2 as YNNKEL (reference sequence). CDR3 length equals 20 residues. Trimming stripped 1 base from V and 0 bases from J, with 25 bases between. The CDR3 sequence is CASSQVGPKTRLRSSYEQYF. As DNA, the CDR3 is TGTGCCAGCAGCCAAGTCGGGCCGAAAACCAGATTAAGGAGCTCCTACGAGCAGTACTTC.

The genes are TRBV24-1 and TRBJ2-4; 13 bases agree with TRBD2. Germline values: CDR1 KGHDR, CDR2 SFDVKD. V trimming: 4 bases; J trimming: 13 bases; junction bases outside the gene matches: 3. The CDR3 extends over 13 amino acids. The CDR3 reads CATSDGLAGEQYF. For the CDR3, the DNA is TGTGCCACCAGTGACGGACTAGCGGGAGAGCAGTACTTC.

This clonotype was detected only a few times. The rearrangement uses TRBV2 and TRBJ2-7; no firm D call. This CDR3 spans 13 amino acids. From germline, CDR1 is SNHLY and CDR2 FYNNEI. Trimming removed 4 bases from V and 1 base from J, with 8 bases in between. The CDR3 DNA reads as TGTGCCAGCAGTGCGAAAGTGTCCTACGAGCAGTACTTC. Its protein is CASSAKVSYEQYF.

This clonotype was picked up a small number of times. This chain links TRBV15 with TRBJ1-5, with 7 positions matching TRBD1. The CDR3 consists of 16 residues. Trimming removed 0 bases from V and 6 bases from J; junction bases left unmatched: 8. Germline V CDR1 and CDR2: LNHNV, YYDKDF (reference sequence). CDR3 DNA sequence: TGTGCCACCAGCAGAGATTATCAGGGGGGTGTTCAGCCCCAGCATTTT. Translation: CATSRDYQGGVQPQHF.

The chain couples TRBV9 to TRBJ2-5, with 11 bases matching TRBD2. CDR1 SGDLS and CDR2 YYNGEE come from the germline V gene. This CDR3 contains 17 residues. The V gene end was trimmed by 3 bases and the J gene end by 2 bases; junction bases not matched to a gene: 9. In DNA, the CDR3 is TGTGCCAGCAGCGCATCCGGGACTAGCGGACCACAAGAGACCCAGTACTTC. It is translated as CASSASGTSGPQETQYF.

The chain is built from TRBV7-2 and TRBJ2-4; TRBD2 might be the D (6 bases). The J call may not be correct, given that the DNA end is closer to TRBJ2-7. This CDR3 is built from 13 residues. The germline CDR1 and CDR2 sequences are SGHTA and FQGNSA. In nucleotides, the CDR3 is TGTGCCAGCAGCTACGGAGGGGTCTACGAGCAGTACTTC. This encodes CASSYGGVYEQYF.

This clonotype was seen a handful of times. The junction shows a germline mismatch at one end, possibly a read error. This chain connects TRBV5-1 to TRBJ2-5; weak D call: TRBD1 (5 bases). The CDR3 consists of 13 residues. The germline CDR1 and CDR2 sequences are SGHRS and YFSETQ. In DNA form, the CDR3 reads TGCGCCAGCAGCCAGGGTCCCCAAGATACCCAGTACTTC. Translated, it gives CASSQGPQDTQYF.

The J gene is TRBJ1-2, the V gene TRBV27; 9 nucleotides match TRBD1. CDR1 is MNHEY, CDR2 SMNVEV, per germline (reference sequence). J lost 4 bases, V lost 6 bases, and 9 bases had no gene match. The CDR3 totals 15 residues. CDR3 residues: CASSQTGTGSYGYTF. The CDR3 bases are TGTGCCAGCAGCCAGACCGGGACAGGGTCCTATGGCTACACCTTC.

The chain is built from TRBV5-1 and TRBJ2-1, with D possibly being TRBD2 (7 bases). Trimming took 4 bases from V and 9 from J, leaving 20 bases between them. The CDR3 spans 15 residues. From germline, CDR1 is SGHRS and CDR2 YFSETQ. This CDR3 reads CASSPVEGDYGEQFF. CDR3 nucleotides: TGCGCCAGCAGCCCCGTGGAGGGGGACTACGGTGAGCAGTTCTTC.

The V call is TRBV4-3, the J call TRBJ2-3, with TRBD2 matching over 8 bases. Germline CDR1 reads LGHNA; CDR2 reads YSLEER. With V trimmed by 1 base and J by 1 base, 7 bases remained unmatched. The CDR3 contains 17 residues. The CDR3 bases are TGCGCCAGCAGCCAAGGGGTCCCGACTAGCGGCACAGATACGCAGTATTTT. Translating it yields CASSQGVPTSGTDTQYF.

This chain connects TRBV7-2 to TRBJ2-7; D may be TRBD1 (5 bases). CDR1 is SGHTA and CDR2 is FQGNSA in the germline V gene. The germline V and J ends were trimmed by 1 base and 0 bases, with 10 bases remaining between them. CDR3 length: 15 residues. CDR3 DNA sequence: TGTGCCAGCAGCTTAGTGGCAGGGTACTCCTACGAGCAGTACTTC. This codes for CASSLVAGYSYEQYF.

J is TRBJ2-5 and V is TRBV2, with D tentatively TRBD1 (6 bases). V lost 5 bases and J 1 base, leaving 14 bases between the germline ends. Germline CDR1 is SNHLY and CDR2 is FYNNEI. The CDR3 consists of 15 residues. As DNA, the CDR3 is TGTGCCAGCAGTTCGGGGACACTCGCCCAAGAGACCCAGTACTTC. Translation: CASSSGTLAQETQYF.

This clonotype has only a few counts. The rearrangement links TRBV18 to TRBJ1-6; unclear D gene. Germline V CDR1 and CDR2: KGHSH, LQKENI. This CDR3 has 14 amino acids. The germline V and J ends were trimmed by 0 bases and 5 bases, with 5 bases remaining between them. For the CDR3, the DNA is TGTGCCAGCTCACCACCGGGAGATAATTCACCCCTCCACTTT. This codes for CASSPPGDNSPLHF.

In this sample, this clonotype turned up a few times. The J gene is TRBJ2-1, the V gene TRBV20-1; 13 bases align to TRBD2. The germline V gene encodes CDR1 DFQATT and CDR2 SNEGSKA (reference sequence). Losses at the gene ends were 6 bases for V and 4 bases for J; bases not matched to a gene: 3. The CDR3 consists of 14 residues. The CDR3 loop is CSAGGLAGYNEQFF. The DNA for the CDR3 is TGCAGTGCCGGGGGACTAGCGGGATACAATGAGCAGTTCTTC.

The table lists this clonotype with a few counts. The rearrangement links TRBV20-1 to TRBJ2-7; a weak D match, TRBD2 (5 bases). This CDR3 has 14 amino acids. V gave up 6 bases and J gave up 4 bases, with 19 bases separating them. Germline V CDR1 and CDR2: DFQATT, SNEGSKA (reference sequence). DNA of the CDR3: TGCAGTGCCCCAACGGGGTGGTATGCGTACGAGCAGTACTTC. It yields the protein CSAPTGWYAYEQYF.

The table lists this clonotype with a few counts. V and J are TRBV5-1 and TRBJ2-3; maybe TRBD2 (7 bases). Germline CDR1 SGHRS, CDR2 YFSETQ. V was clipped by 6 bases and J by 3 bases, with 17 bases between them. The CDR3 contains 15 residues. The CDR3 nucleotides are TGCGCCAGCACCTCAGGAGGGGGGGTAACAGATACGCAGTATTTT. This sequence encodes CASTSGGGVTDTQYF.

This clonotype was counted a single time. This chain links TRBV3-1 with TRBJ2-5; TRBD2 matches at 10 bases. This CDR3 spans 15 amino acids. CDR1 LGHDT and CDR2 YNNKEL come from the germline V gene (reference sequence). V shed 2 bases, J shed 5 bases, and the junction held 5 bases outside the gene matches. This CDR3 reads CASSQLAGVGETQYF. CDR3 DNA sequence: TGTGCCAGCAGCCAACTAGCGGGAGTAGGCGAGACCCAGTACTTC.

The rearrangement uses TRBV7-2 and TRBJ2-5, with no clear D. CDR3 length equals 13 residues. The germline gives CDR1 SGHTA, CDR2 FQGNSA. V shed 2 bases and J shed 0 bases, with 4 bases lying between them. CDR3 sequence: CASSLMNQETQYF. In nucleotides, the CDR3 is TGTGCCAGCAGCTTAATGAACCAAGAGACCCAGTACTTC. Full variable domain (remainder filled in from reference TRBV7-2 and TRBJ2-5): GAGVSQSPSNKVTEKGKDVELRCDPISGHTALYWYRQSLGQGLEFLIYFQGNSAPDKSGLPSDRFSAERTGGSVSTLTIQRTQQEDSAVYLCASSLMNQETQYFGPGTRLLVL.

The gene calls are TRBV27 and TRBJ1-6; D gene ambiguous. Germline loops: CDR1 MNHEY, CDR2 SMNVEV (reference sequence). This CDR3 region has 15 residues. Trimming removed 6 bases at V and 0 bases at J, with 9 bases between. CDR3: CASSASSSYNSPLHF. Here the CDR3 DNA reads TGTGCCAGCAGCGCCAGTAGCTCCTATAATTCACCCCTCCACTTT.

This rearrangement joins TRBV21-1 to TRBJ2-3; the tabulated D call, TRBD1, remains unverified against the DNA. TRBV21-1 is marked as a pseudogene. The CDR3 extends over 15 amino acids. CDR3 coding DNA: TGTGCCAGCAGCAAAGTCGGGGGCCTGACAGATACGCAGTATTTT. Residues: CASSKVGGLTDTQYF.